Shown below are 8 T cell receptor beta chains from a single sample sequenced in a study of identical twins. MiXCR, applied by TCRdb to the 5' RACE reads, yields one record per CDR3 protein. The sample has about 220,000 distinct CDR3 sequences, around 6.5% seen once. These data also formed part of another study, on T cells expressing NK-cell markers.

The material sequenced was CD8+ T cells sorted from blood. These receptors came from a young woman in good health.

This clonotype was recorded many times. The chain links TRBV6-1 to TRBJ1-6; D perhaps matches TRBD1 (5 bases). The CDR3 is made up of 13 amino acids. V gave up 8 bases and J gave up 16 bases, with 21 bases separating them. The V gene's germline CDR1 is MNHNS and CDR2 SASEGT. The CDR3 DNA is TGTGCCAGCCATCCCGGGGCAGCCCAGTTTCTCCACTTT. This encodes CASHPGAAQFLHF.

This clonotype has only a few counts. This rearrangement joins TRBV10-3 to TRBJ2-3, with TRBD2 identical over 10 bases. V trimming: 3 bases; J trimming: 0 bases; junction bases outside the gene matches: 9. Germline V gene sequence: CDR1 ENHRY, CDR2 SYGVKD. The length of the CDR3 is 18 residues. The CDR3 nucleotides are TGTGCCATCAGTGAAACTAGCGGGGCCAGCACTAGCACAGATACGCAGTATTTT. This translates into CAISETSGASTSTDTQYF.

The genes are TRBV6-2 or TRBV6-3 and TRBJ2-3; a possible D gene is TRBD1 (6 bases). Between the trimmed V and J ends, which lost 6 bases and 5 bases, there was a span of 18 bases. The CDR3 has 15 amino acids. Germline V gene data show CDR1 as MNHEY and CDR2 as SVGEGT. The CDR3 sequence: CASSEGVLEGDTQYF. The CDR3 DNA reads TGTGCCAGCAGCGAGGGGGTACTTGAAGGAGATACGCAGTATTTT.

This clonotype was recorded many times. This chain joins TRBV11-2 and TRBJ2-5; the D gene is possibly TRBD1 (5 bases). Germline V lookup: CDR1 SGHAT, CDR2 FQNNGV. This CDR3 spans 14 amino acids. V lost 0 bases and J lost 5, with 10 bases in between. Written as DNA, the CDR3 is TGTGCCAGCAGCTTAGATCAGGGCCATGAGACCCAGTACTTC. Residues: CASSLDQGHETQYF.

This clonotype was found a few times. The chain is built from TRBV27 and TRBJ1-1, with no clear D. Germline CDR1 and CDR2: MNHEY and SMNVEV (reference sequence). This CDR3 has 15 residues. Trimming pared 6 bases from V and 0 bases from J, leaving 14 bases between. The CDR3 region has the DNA TGTGCCAGCAGGGGTTTGGACTTCATGAACACTGAAGCTTTCTTT. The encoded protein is CASRGLDFMNTEAFF.

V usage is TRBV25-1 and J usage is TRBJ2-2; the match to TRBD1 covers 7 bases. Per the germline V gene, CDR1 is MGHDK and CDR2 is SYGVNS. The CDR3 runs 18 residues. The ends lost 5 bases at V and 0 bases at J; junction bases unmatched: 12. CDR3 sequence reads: CASSKTSGTETNTGELFF. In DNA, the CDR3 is TGTGCCAGCAGTAAAACCTCGGGGACAGAAACGAACACCGGGGAGCTGTTTTTT.

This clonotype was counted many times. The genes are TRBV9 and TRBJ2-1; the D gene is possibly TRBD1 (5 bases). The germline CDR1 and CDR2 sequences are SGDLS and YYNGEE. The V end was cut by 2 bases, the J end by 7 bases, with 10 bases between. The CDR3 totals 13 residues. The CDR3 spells CASSVGAANEQFF. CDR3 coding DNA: TGTGCCAGCAGCGTTGGGGCAGCGAATGAGCAGTTCTTC.

The CDR3 bases are TGTGCCAGCATGCGAAATTGGGACAGGGGGATGAACACTGAAGCTTTCTTT. Translated, it gives CASMRNWDRGMNTEAFF. The chain employs TRBV25-1 and TRBJ1-1; TRBD1 matches 11 bases. The CDR3 length is 17 residues. Trimming at V came to 7 bases and at J to 0 bases, leaving 10 bases not matched to a gene. In germline, CDR1 is MGHDK, CDR2 SYGVNS.